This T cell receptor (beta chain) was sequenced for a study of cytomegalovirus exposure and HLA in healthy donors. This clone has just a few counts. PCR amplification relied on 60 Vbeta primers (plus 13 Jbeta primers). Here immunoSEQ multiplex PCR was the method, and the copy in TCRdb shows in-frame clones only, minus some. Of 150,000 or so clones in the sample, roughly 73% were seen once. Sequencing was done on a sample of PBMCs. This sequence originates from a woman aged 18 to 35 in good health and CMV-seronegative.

In DNA form, the CDR3 reads TGTGCCAGCGAGGGGGGGGGTAAGGACACTGAAGCTTTCTTT. It codes for CASEGGGKDTEAFF. This chain links TRBV2 with TRBJ1-1; TRBD1 is a possible D gene (6 bases). The CDR3 is 14 residues long. V was trimmed by 8 bases and J by 3 bases, leaving 16 bases between them. From germline, CDR1 is SNHLY and CDR2 FYNNEI.